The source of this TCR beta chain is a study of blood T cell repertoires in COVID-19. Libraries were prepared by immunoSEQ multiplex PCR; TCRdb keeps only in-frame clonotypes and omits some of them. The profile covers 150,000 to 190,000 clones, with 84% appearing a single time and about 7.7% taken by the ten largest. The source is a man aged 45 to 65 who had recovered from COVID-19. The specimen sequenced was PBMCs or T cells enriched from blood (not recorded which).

Written as DNA, the CDR3 is TGTGCCAGCAGCCAAGACGGGGGAAACTATGGCTACACCTTC. It yields the protein CASSQDGGNYGYTF. The chain links TRBV3-1 (or the pseudogene TRBV3-2) to TRBJ1-2; D might be TRBD1 (5 bases). V was pared by 0 bases and J by 2 bases, with 7 bases between. The CDR3 contains 14 residues. Germline V gene sequence: CDR1 LGHDT, CDR2 YNNKEL (reference sequence).